The 8 T cell receptor beta chains presented below share a single source sample, sequenced in a study of cytomegalovirus exposure and HLA in healthy donors listed by TCRdb under 2017. Library creation used the immunoSEQ multiplex PCR assay. The immuneACCESS repertoire file appears here via TCRdb, limited to in-frame rearrangements. These files lack a portion of the clones; in checked studies, under half of the deficit traces to unresolved V genes, and the cause of the others is not known. This sample has fewer than 250,000 clones in its table, and approximately 87% of those were observed once. The top ten constitute 2.5% to 3% of the sample. The sample taken for sequencing was PBMCs. These receptors came from a young man in good health and CMV-seronegative.

J is TRBJ2-1 and V is TRBV27; 7 bases are a match to TRBD2. The CDR3 covers 15 residues. Germline-derived CDR1 and CDR2 are MNHEY and SMNVEV (reference sequence). V was pared by 3 bases and J by 3 bases, with 5 bases of the junction left unmatched. The CDR3 protein is CASSFGGSDYNEQFF. The CDR3 nucleotides read TGTGCCAGCAGTTTCGGGGGGAGTGACTACAATGAGCAGTTCTTC.

This clone was observed a single time. The V and J genes are TRBV7-2 and TRBJ1-3; D call uncertain. Looked up from germline, CDR1 is SGHTA and CDR2 is FQGNSA. The length of the CDR3 is 13 residues. Trimming stripped 5 bases from V and 4 bases from J, with 9 bases between. In nucleotides, the CDR3 is TGTGCCAGCAGCCTCCGGTGGGGAAACACCATATATTTT. As protein: CASSLRWGNTIYF.

V is TRBV9 and J is TRBJ2-5; TRBD2 is a possible D gene (6 bases). Per the germline V gene, CDR1 is SGDLS and CDR2 is YYNGEE. The CDR3 runs to 13 residues. V dropped 3 bases and J dropped 7 bases, with 13 bases sitting between them. The CDR3 sequence: CASSGQTGGTQYF. The DNA of the CDR3 is TGTGCCAGCAGCGGACAGACCGGGGGGACCCAGTACTTC.

The chain has TRBV5-8 and TRBJ1-2; no clear D gene. The CDR3 is made up of 15 amino acids. V gave up 2 bases and J gave up 2 bases, with 13 bases separating them. CDR1 and CDR2 (germline): SGHTS, YDEGEE. The CDR3 protein is CASSFRREANYGYTF. Here the CDR3 DNA reads TGTGCCAGCAGCTTTCGTAGAGAGGCGAACTATGGCTACACCTTC.

The chain joins TRBV6-6 to TRBJ1-1; D uncertain. The CDR3 sequence is 12 residues long. V was clipped by 5 bases and J by 6 bases, with 10 bases between them. Germline CDR1 MNHNY, CDR2 SVGAGI (reference sequence). The CDR3 reads CASSGEISEAFF. The CDR3 region has the DNA TGTGCCAGCAGTGGGGAGATCTCTGAAGCTTTCTTT.

The rearrangement joins TRBV2 to TRBJ1-3; 8 bases agree with TRBD1. Germline trimming cut 7 bases from V and 4 bases from J; bases unmatched to any gene: 3. Per germline, CDR1 SNHLY and CDR2 FYNNEI. The length of the CDR3 is 13 residues. CDR3 amino acids: CASTRTGGNTIYF. The CDR3 DNA is TGTGCCAGCACCCGGACAGGGGGAAACACCATATATTTT.

This clone occurred a few times. This chain joins TRBV2 and TRBJ1-4; D remains ambiguous. This CDR3 comprises 12 residues. The ends were cut back, 2 bases at V and 8 bases at J, with 6 bases in the middle. From germline, CDR1 is SNHLY and CDR2 FYNNEI. The CDR3 nucleotides are TGTGCCAGCAGTGAAACGGGGGAAAAACTGTTTTTT. Its translation: CASSETGEKLFF.

This chain links TRBV5-1 with TRBJ2-5, with 9 positions matching TRBD2. CDR1 and CDR2 from the germline V gene are SGHRS and YFSETQ. The length of the CDR3 is 16 residues. V gave up 4 bases and J gave up 4 bases; unmatched junction bases: 11. For the CDR3, the DNA is TGCGCCAGCAGCCCCGGTGCGGGGGGGCCTTTAGAGACCCAGTACTTC. Its protein is CASSPGAGGPLETQYF.